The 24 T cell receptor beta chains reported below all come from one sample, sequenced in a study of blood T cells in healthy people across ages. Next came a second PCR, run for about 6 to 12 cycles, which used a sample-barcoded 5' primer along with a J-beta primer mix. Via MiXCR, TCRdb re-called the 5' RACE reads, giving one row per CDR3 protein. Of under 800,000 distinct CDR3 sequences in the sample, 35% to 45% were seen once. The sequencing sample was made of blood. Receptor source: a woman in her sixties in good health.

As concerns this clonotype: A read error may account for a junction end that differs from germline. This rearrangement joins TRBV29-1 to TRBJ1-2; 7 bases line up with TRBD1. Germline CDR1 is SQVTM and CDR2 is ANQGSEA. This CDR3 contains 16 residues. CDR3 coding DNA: TGCGGCGTTGCCCGGGACAGATCGAGTTCCAACTATGGCTACACCTTC. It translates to CGVARDRSSSNYGYTF.

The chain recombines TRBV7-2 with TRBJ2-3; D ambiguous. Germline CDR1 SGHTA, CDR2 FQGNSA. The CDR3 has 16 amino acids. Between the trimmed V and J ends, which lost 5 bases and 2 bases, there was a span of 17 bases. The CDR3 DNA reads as TGTGCCAGCAGCCCGCTGACCCACTCGGTCACAGATACGCAGTATTTT. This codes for CASSPLTHSVTDTQYF.

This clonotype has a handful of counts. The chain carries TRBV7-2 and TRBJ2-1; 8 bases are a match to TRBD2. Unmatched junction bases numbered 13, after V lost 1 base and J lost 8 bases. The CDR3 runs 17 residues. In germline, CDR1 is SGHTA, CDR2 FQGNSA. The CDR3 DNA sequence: TGTGCCAGCAGCTTAGTCTCTGCGGGGGGACCTTTGGATGAGCAGTTCTTC. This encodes CASSLVSAGGPLDEQFF.

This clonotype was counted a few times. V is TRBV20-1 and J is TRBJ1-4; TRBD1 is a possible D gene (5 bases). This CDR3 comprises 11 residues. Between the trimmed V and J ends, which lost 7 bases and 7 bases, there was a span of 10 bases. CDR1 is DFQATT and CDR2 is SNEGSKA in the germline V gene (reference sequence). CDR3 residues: CSGGQGEKLFF. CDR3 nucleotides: TGCAGTGGAGGGCAGGGTGAAAAACTGTTTTTT.

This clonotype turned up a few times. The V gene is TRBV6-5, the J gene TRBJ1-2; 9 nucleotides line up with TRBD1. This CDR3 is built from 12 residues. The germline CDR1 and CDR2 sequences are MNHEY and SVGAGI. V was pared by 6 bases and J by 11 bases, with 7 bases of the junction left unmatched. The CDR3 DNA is TGTGCCAGCAGCCGGGCACAGGGGGCGTACACCTTC. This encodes CASSRAQGAYTF.

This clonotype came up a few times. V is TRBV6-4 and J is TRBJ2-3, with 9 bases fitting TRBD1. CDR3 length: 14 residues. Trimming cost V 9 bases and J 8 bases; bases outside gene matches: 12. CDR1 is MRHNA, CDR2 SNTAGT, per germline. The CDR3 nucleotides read TGTGCCAGTGCCCCGGGACAGGGAATAGGTACGCAGTATTTT. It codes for CASAPGQGIGTQYF.

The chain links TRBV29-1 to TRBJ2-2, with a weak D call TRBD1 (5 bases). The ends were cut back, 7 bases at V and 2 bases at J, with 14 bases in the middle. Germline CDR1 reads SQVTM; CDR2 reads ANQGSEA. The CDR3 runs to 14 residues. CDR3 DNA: TGCAGCGGGGGCCGTGGCGCCAACACCGGGGAGCTGTTTTTT. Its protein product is CSGGRGANTGELFF.

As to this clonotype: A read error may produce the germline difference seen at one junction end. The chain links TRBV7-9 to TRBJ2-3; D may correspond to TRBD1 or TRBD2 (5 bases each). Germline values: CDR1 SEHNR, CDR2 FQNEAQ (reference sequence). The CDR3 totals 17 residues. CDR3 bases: TGTACCAGCAGCTTAGGAGCGGCAGGGAATATCCCAGATACGCAGTATTTT. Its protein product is CTSSLGAAGNIPDTQYF. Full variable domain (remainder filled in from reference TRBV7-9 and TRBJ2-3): DTGVSQNPRHKITKRGQNVTFRCDPISEHNRLYWYRQTLGQGPEFLTYFQNEAQLEKSRLLSDRFSAERPKGSFSTLEIQRTEQGDSAMYLCTSSLGAAGNIPDTQYFGPGTRLTVL.

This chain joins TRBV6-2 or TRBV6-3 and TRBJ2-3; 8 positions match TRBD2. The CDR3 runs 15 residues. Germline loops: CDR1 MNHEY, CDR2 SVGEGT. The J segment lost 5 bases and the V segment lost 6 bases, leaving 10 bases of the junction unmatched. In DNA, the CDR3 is TGTGCCAGCAGGCCCCCGGGACTAGGAATAGATACGCAGTATTTT. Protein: CASRPPGLGIDTQYF.

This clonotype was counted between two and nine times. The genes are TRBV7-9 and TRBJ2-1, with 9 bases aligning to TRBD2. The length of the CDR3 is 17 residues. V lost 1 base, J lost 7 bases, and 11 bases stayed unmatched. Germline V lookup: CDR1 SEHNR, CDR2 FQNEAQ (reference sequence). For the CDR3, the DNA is TGTGCCAGCAGCTTAGGGGGTTTGGCTAGCGGGAATAATGAGCAGTTCTTC. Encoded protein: CASSLGGLASGNNEQFF.

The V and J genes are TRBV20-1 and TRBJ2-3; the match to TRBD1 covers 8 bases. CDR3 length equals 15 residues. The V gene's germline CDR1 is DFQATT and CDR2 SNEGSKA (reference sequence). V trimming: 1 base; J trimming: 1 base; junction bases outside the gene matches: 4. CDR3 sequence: CSARAGTGGTDTQYF. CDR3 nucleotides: TGCAGTGCTAGAGCCGGGACAGGAGGCACAGATACGCAGTATTTT.

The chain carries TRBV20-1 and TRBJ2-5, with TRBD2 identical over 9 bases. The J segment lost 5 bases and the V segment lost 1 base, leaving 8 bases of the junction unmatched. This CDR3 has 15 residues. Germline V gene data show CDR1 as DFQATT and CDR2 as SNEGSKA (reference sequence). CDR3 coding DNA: TGCAGTGCTAGAGGAGGTAGCGGGAGAGCGGAGACCCAGTACTTC. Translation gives CSARGGSGRAETQYF.

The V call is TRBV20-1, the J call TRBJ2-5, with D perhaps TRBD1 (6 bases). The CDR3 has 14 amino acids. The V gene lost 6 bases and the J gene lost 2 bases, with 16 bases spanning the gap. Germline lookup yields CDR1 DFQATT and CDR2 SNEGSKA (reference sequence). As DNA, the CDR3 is TGCAGTGCCGACCCGGGACAAATGCAAGAGACCCAGTACTTC. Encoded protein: CSADPGQMQETQYF.

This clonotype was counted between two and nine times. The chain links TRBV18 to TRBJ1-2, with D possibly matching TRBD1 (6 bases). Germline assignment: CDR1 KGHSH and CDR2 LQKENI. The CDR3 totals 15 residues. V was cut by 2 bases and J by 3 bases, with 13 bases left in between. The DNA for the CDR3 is TGTGCCAGCTCACCAGGGCAGGGGCCTCACTATGGCTACACCTTC. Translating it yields CASSPGQGPHYGYTF. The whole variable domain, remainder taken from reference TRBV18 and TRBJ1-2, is NAGVMQNPRHLVRRRGQEARLRCSPMKGHSHVYWYRQLPEEGLKFMVYLQKENIIDESGMPKERFSAEFPKEGPSILRIQQVVRGDSAAYFCASSPGQGPHYGYTFGSGTRLTVV.

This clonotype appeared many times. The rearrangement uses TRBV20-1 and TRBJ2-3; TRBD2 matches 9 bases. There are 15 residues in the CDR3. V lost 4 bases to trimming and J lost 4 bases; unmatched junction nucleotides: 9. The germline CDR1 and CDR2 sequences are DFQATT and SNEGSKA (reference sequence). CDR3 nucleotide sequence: TGCAGTGCTACCCCAGCGGGAGGAGATTCAGATACGCAGTATTTT. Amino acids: CSATPAGGDSDTQYF.

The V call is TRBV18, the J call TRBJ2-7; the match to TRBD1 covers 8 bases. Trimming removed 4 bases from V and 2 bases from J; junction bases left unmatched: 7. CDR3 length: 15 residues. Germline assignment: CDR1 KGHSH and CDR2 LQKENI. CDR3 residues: CASSRLTGDAYEQYF. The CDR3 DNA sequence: TGTGCCAGCTCACGACTGACAGGGGACGCCTACGAGCAGTACTTC.

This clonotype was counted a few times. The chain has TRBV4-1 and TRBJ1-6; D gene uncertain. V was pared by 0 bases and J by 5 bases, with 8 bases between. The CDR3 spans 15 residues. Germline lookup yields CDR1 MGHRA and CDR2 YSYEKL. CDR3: CASSQDQDDNSPLHF. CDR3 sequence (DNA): TGCGCCAGCAGCCAAGATCAGGATGATAATTCACCCCTCCACTTT.

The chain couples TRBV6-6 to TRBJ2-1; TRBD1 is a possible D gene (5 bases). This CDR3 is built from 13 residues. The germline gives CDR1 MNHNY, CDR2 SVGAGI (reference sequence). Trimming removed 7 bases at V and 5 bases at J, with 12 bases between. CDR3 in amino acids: CASNSWGDNEQFF. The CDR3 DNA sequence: TGTGCCAGCAACTCGTGGGGCGACAATGAGCAGTTCTTC.

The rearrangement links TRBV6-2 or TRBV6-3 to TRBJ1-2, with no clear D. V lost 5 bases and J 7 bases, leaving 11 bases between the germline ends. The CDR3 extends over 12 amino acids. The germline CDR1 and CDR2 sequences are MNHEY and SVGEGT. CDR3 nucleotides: TGTGCCAGCAGTACGCAGCCCCTTGGCTACACCTTC. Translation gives CASSTQPLGYTF.

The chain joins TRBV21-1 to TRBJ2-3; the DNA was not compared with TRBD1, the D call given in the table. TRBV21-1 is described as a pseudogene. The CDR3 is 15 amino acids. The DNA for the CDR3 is TGTGCCAGCAGCAAAGGGGGGGGGAGCACAGATACGCAGTATTTT. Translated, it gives CASSKGGGSTDTQYF.

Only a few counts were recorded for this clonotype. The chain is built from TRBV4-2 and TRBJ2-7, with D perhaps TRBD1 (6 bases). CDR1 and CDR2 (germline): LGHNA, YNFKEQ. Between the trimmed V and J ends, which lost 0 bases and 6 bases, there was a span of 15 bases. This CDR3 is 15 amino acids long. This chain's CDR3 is CASSQESWGRGEQYF. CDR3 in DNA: TGTGCCAGCAGCCAAGAATCTTGGGGCAGGGGCGAGCAGTACTTC.

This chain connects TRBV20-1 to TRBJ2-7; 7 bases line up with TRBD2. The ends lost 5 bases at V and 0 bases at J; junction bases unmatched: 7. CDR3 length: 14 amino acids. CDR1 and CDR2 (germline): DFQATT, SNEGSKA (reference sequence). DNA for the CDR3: TGCAGTGCTCGACTAGCCCCCCTCTCCTACGAGCAGTACTTC. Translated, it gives CSARLAPLSYEQYF.

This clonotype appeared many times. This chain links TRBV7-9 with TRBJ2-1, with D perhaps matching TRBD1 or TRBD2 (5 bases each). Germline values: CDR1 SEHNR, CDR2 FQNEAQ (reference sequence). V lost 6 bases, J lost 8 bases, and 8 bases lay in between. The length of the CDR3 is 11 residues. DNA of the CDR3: TGTGCCAGCAGGGGGGTAGATGAGCAGTTCTTC. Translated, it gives CASRGVDEQFF.

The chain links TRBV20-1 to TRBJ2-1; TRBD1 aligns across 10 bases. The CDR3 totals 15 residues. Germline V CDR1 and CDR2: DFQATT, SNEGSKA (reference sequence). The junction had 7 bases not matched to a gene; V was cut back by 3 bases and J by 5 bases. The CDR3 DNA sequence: TGCAGTGCTAGCGAGGACAGGGGGTGGAACAATGAGCAGTTCTTC. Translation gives CSASEDRGWNNEQFF.